This paragraph covers one TCR beta chain sequence. V lost 3 bases to trimming and J lost 0 bases, with 9 bases between them. Germline loops: CDR1 GTSNPN, CDR2 SVGIG (reference sequence). The CDR3 runs 14 residues. This entry belongs to a study of blood T cell repertoires in COVID-19. Study background: Samples of COVID-19 (acute and convalescent) were obtained from the United States, Italy and Spain. Sources were T cells, B-cell-depleted T cells, or PBMCs; the material itself was cDNA or gDNA.

Seattle participants joined during active infection and were tracked over time. Only in-frame clones appear in the TCRdb table, and some are missing; sequencing was by immunoSEQ multiplex PCR. Found here are around 340,000 clones, 70% to 90% of them singletons; the top ten hold about 7.6%. The chain joins TRBV30 to TRBJ1-3; tentatively, D is TRBD1 (6 bases). Sequencing input: peripheral blood. This TCR derives from a woman aged 60-75 years with COVID-19, enrolled during active disease. In DNA, the CDR3 is TGTGCCTGGAGACAGGGTAGCTCTGGAAACACCATATATTTT. It yields the protein CAWRQGSSGNTIYF.